What follows describes a single TCR beta chain. Its antigen is currently unknown. This entry belongs to a study of shared clonotypes between healthy human individuals. Study-wide results and limits: Unshared clonotypes carried lower generation probabilities than those common to all four donors. Naive CD4 clonotypes were shared across a few donors at about 5%.

At deep level, the assay was performed. Assay: immunoSEQ multiplex PCR; the TCRdb copy retains only in-frame clones and omits some. The data hold about 180,000 clones, with 85% to 95% observed a single time. Trimming left V 10 bases short and J 4 bases short, with 25 bases between. CDR3 length: 16 residues. Germline CDR1 MDHEN, CDR2 SYDVKM. The chain joins TRBV28 to TRBJ2-5, with D possibly being TRBD1 (6 bases). Sequences were obtained from naive CD4+ T cells sorted from blood. Subset meaning: CD45RA+ positively selected. The sequence came from a woman aged 25 to 45 in good health. The CDR3 region has the DNA TGTGCCACCGCCGCTAACCAGGGGCCGGTGGGAGAGACCCAGTACTTC. Translation: CATAANQGPVGETQYF.